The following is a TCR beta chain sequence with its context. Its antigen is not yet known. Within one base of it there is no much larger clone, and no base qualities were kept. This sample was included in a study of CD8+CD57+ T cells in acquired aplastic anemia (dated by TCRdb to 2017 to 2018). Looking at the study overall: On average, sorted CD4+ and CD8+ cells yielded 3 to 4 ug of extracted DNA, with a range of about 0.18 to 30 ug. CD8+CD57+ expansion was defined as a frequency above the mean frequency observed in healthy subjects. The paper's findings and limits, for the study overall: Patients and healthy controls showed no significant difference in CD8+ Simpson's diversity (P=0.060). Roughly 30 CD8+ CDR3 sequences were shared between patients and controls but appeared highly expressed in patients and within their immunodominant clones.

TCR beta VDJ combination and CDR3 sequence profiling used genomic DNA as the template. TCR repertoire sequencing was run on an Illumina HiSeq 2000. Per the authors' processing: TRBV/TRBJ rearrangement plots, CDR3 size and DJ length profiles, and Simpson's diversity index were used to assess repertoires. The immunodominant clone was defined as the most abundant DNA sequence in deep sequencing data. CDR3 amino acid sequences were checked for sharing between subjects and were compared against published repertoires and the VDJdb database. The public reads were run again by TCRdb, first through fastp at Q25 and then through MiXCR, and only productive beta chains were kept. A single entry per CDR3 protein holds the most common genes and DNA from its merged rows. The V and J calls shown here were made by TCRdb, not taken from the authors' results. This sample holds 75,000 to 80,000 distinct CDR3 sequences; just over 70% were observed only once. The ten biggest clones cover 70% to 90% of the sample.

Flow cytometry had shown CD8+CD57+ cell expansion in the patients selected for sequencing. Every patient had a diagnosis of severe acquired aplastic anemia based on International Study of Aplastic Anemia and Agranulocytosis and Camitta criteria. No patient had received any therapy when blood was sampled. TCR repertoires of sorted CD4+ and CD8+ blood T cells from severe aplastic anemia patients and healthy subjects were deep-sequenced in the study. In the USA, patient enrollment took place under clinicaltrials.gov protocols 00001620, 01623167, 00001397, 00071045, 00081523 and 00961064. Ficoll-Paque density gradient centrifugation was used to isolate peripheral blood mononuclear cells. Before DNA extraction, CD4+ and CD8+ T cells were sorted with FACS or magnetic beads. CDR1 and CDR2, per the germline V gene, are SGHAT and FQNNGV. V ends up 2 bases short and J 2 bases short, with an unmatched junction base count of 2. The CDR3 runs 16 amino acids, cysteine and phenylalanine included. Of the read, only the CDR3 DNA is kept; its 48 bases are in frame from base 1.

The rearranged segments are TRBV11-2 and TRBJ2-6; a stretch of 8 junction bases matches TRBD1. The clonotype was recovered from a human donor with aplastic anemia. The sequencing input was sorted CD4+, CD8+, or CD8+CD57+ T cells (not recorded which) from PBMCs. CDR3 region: CASSLQGATGANVLTF. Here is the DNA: TGTGCCAGCAGCTTACAGGGGGCGACTGGGGCCAACGTCCTGACTTTC. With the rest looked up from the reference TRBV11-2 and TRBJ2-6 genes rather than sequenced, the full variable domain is EAGVAQSPRYKIIEKRQSVAFWCNPISGHATLYWYQQILGQGPKLLIQFQNNGVVDDSQLPKDRFSAERLKGVDSTLKIQPAKLEDSAVYLCASSLQGATGANVLTFGAGSRLTVL.